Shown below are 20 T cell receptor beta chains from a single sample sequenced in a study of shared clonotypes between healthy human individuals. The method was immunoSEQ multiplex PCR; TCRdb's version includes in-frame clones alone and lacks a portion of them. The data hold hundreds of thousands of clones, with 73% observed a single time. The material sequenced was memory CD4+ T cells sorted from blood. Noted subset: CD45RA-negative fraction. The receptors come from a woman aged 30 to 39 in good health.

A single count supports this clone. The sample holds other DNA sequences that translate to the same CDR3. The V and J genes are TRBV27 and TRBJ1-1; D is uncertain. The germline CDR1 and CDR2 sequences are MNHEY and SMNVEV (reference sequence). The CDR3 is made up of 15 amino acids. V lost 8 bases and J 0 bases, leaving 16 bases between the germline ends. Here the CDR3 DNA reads TGTGCCAGCTCCCGGGATCCCGCTATGAACACTGAAGCTTTCTTT. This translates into CASSRDPAMNTEAFF.

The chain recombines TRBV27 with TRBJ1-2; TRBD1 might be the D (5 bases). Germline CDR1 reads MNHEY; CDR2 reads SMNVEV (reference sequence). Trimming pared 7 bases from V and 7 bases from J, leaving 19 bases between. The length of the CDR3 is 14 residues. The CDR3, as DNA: TGTGCCAGCAAGTGGGCCCGGGACTTCGCTGGCTACACCTTC. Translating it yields CASKWARDFAGYTF.

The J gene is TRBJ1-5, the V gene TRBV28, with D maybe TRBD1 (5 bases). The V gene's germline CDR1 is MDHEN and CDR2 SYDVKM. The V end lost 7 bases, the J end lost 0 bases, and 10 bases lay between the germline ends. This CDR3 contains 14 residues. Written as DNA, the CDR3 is TGTGCCAGCATTCCGGACAATAGCAATCAGCCCCAGCATTTT. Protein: CASIPDNSNQPQHF. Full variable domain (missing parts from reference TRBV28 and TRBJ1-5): DVKVTQSSRYLVKRTGEKVFLECVQDMDHENMFWYRQDPGLGLRLIYFSYDVKMKEKGDIPEGYSVSREKKERFSLILESASTNQTSMYLCASIPDNSNQPQHFGDGTRLSIL.

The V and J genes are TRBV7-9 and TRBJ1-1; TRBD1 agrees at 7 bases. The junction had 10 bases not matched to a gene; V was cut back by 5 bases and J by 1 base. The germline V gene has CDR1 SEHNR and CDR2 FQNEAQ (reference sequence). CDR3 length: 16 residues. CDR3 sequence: CASSAEDRTSNTEAFF. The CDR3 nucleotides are TGTGCCAGCAGCGCCGAGGACAGGACGTCGAACACTGAAGCTTTCTTT.

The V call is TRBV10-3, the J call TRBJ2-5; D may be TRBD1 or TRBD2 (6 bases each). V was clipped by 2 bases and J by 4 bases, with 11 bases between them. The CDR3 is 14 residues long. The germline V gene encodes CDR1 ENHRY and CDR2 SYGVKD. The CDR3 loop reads CAISERGERETQYF. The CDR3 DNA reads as TGTGCCATCAGTGAGAGGGGGGAGAGAGAGACCCAGTACTTC.

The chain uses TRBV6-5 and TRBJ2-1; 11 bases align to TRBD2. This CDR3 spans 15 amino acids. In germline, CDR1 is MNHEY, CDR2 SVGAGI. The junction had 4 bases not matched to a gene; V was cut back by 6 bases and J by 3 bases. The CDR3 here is CASRPGTSGYNEQFF. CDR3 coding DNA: TGTGCCAGCAGACCTGGGACTAGCGGCTACAATGAGCAGTTCTTC.

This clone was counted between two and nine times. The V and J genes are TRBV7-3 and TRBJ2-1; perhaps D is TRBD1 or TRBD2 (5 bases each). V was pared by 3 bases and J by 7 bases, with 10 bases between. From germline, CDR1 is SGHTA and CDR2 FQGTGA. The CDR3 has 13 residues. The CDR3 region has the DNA TGTGCCAGCAGCTTCGGGACGACTAATGAGCAGTTCTTC. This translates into CASSFGTTNEQFF.

CDR3 loop: CASSSRLAGGTDTQYF. CDR3 coding DNA: TGCGCCAGCAGCTCCCGACTAGCGGGAGGGACAGATACGCAGTATTTT. The V and J genes are TRBV5-1 and TRBJ2-3, with 14 nucleotides matching TRBD2. CDR3 size: 16 residues. V gave up 3 bases and J gave up 3 bases; unmatched junction bases: 3. Per the germline V gene, CDR1 is SGHRS and CDR2 is YFSETQ.

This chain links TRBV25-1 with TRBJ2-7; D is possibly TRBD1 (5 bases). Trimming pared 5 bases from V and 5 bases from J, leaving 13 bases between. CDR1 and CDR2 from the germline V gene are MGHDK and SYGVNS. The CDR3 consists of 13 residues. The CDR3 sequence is CASSNRRANEQYF. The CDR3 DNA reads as TGTGCCAGCAGTAACCGCAGGGCCAACGAGCAGTACTTC.

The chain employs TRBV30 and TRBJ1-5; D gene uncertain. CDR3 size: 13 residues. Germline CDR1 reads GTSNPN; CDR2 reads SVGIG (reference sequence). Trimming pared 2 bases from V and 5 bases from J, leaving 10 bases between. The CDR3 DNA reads TGTGCCTGGAGTATGGGTTCGGATCAGCCCCAGCATTTT. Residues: CAWSMGSDQPQHF.

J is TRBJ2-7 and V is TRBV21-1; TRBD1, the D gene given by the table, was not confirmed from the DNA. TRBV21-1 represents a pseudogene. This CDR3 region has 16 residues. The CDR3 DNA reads TGTGCCAGCCTCTACCTATTCCGGGACAGGGCCCACGAGCAGTACTTC. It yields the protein CASLYLFRDRAHEQYF.

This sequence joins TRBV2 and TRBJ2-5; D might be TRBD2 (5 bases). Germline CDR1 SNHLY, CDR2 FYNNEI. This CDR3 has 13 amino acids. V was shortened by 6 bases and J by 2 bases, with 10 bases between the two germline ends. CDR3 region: CASRAGGQETQYF. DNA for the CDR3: TGTGCCAGCAGGGCTGGCGGGCAAGAGACCCAGTACTTC.

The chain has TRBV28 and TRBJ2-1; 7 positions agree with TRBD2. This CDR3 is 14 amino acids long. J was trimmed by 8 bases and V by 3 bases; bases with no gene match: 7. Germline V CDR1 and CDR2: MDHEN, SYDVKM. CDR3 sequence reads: CASSFSGPMDEQFF. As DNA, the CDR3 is TGTGCCAGCAGTTTTAGCGGGCCTATGGATGAGCAGTTCTTC.

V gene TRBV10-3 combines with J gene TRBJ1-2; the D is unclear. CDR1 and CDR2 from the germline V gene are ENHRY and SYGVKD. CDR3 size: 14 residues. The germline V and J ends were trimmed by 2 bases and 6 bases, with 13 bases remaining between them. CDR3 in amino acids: CAISEAGSGDGYTF. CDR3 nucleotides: TGTGCCATCAGTGAGGCCGGATCCGGCGATGGCTACACCTTC.

This CDR3 is CASSLGTKETQYF. CDR3 DNA sequence: TGTGCCAGCTCACTCGGGACCAAAGAGACCCAGTACTTC. The chain uses TRBV18 and TRBJ2-5; perhaps D is TRBD1 or TRBD2 (5 bases each). The CDR3 covers 13 residues. From germline, CDR1 is KGHSH and CDR2 LQKENI. V lost 4 bases, J lost 3 bases, and 9 bases lay in between. Based on the CDR3 plus reference TRBV18 and TRBJ2-5, the full variable domain is NAGVMQNPRHLVRRRGQEARLRCSPMKGHSHVYWYRQLPEEGLKFMVYLQKENIIDESGMPKERFSAEFPKEGPSILRIQQVVRGDSAAYFCASSLGTKETQYFGPGTRLLVL.

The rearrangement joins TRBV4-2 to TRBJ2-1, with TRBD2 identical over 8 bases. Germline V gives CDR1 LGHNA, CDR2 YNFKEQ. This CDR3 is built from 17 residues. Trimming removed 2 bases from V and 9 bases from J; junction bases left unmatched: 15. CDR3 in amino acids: CASSQLGPGLEAFEQFF. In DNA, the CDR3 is TGTGCCAGCAGCCAATTAGGTCCGGGACTAGAGGCCTTTGAGCAGTTCTTC.

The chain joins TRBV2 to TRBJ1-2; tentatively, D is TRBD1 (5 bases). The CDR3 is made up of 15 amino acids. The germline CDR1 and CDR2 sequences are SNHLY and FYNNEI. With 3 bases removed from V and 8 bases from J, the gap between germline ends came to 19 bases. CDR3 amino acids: CASSDTSGPSVGYTF. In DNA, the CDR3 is TGTGCCAGCAGTGATACGTCGGGACCCTCCGTAGGCTACACCTTC. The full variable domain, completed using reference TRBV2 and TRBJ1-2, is EPEVTQTPSHQVTQMGQEVILRCVPISNHLYFYWYRQILGQKVEFLVSFYNNEISEKSEIFDDQFSVERPDGSNFTLKIRSTKLEDSAMYFCASSDTSGPSVGYTFGSGTRLTVV.

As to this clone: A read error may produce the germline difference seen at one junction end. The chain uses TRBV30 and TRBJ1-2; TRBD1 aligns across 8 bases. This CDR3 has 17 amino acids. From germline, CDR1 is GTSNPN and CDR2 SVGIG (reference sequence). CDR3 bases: TGTGTCTGGAGCCCCCAAACATACAGGGGGGTAGACTATGGCTACACCTTC. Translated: CVWSPQTYRGVDYGYTF.

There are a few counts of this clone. The CDR3 bases are TGTGCCAGCAGTTTAACACAGGGCTTTGGGGGCTACACCTTC. Translation gives CASSLTQGFGGYTF. The V and J genes are TRBV28 and TRBJ1-2; D perhaps matches TRBD1 (6 bases). The CDR3 runs to 14 residues. Trimming removed 2 bases from V and 8 bases from J, with 15 bases in between. CDR1 MDHEN and CDR2 SYDVKM come from the germline V gene.

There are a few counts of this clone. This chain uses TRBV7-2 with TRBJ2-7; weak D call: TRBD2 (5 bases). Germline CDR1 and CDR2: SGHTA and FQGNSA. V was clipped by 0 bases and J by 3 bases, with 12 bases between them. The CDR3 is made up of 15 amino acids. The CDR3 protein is CASSLAWRVGYEQYF. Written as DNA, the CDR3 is TGTGCCAGCAGCTTAGCGTGGCGGGTGGGCTACGAGCAGTACTTC.